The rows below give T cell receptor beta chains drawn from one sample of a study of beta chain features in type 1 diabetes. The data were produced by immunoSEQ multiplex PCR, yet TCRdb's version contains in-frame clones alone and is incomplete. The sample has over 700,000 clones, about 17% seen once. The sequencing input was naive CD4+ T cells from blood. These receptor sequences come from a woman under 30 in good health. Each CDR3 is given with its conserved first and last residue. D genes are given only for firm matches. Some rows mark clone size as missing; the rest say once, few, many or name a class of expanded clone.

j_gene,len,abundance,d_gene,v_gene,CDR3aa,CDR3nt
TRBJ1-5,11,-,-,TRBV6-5,CASSNNQPQHF,TGTGCCAGCAGCAACAATCAGCCCCAGCATTTT
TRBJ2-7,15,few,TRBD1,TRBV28,CASTTGAGGLYEQYF,TGTGCCAGCACCACAGGGGCAGGGGGCCTCTACGAGCAGTACTTC
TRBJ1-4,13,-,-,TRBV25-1,CASSNGIGRELFF,TGTGCCAGCAGTAACGGTATAGGCCGAGAACTGTTTTTT
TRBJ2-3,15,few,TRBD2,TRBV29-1,CSVGASGRVTDTQYF,TGCAGCGTTGGCGCTAGCGGGAGGGTCACAGATACGCAGTATTTT
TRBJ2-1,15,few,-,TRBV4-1,CASSQEGGRYNEQFF,TGCGCCAGCAGCCAAGAGGGGGGACGGTACAATGAGCAGTTCTTC
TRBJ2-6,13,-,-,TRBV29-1,CSVEVASANVLTF,TGCAGCGTTGAGGTGGCATCGGCCAACGTCCTGACTTTC
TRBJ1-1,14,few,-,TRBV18,CASSPGRQGTEAFF,TGTGCCAGCTCACCAGGTCGTCAAGGTACTGAAGCTTTCTTT
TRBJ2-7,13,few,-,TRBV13,CASSLAGKDEQYF,TGTGCCAGCAGCTTAGCCGGGAAGGACGAGCAGTACTTC
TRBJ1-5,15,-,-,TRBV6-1,CASRADRLDNQPQHF,TGTGCCAGCAGAGCTGACAGGTTGGACAATCAGCCCCAGCATTTT
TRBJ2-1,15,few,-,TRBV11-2,CASSKRQTSYNEQFF,TGTGCCAGCAGCAAACGACAGACCTCCTACAATGAGCAGTTCTTC
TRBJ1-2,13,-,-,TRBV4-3,CASSQSGAYGYTF,TGCGCCAGCAGCCAATCAGGGGCCTATGGCTACACCTTC
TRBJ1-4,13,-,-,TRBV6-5,CASSRRTAEKLFF,TGTGCCAGCAGCCGTCGGACTGCTGAAAAACTGTTTTTT
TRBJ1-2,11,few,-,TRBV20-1,CSASYIKGYTF,TGCAGTGCTTCCTATATTAAAGGCTACACCTTC
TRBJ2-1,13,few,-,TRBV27,CASSLHSEREQFF,TGTGCCAGCAGTTTACATTCGGAGCGCGAGCAGTTCTTC
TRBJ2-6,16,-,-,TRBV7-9,CASSLAGGPGANVLTF,TGTGCCAGCAGCTTAGCTGGAGGTCCTGGGGCCAACGTCCTGACTTTC
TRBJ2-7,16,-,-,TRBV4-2,CASSQDSQAGHYEQYF,TGTGCCAGCAGCCAAGACTCACAGGCCGGTCACTACGAGCAGTACTTC
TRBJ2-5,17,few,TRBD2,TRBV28,CASSLSLLAGARETQYF,TGTGCCAGCAGTTTAAGTCTTCTAGCGGGAGCCCGAGAGACCCAGTACTTC
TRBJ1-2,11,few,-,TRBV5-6,CASGSGYGYTF,TGTGCCAGCGGGTCAGGGTATGGCTACACCTTC
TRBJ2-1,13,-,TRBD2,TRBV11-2,CASSLGLANEQFF,TGTGCCAGCAGCTTAGGACTAGCCAATGAGCAGTTCTTC
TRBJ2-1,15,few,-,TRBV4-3,CASSLRDDGGNEQFF,TGCGCCAGCAGCCTACGGGACGACGGCGGCAATGAGCAGTTCTTC
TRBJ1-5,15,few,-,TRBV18,CASSLQPGENQPQHF,TGTGCCAGCTCACTCCAGCCAGGGGAGAATCAGCCCCAGCATTTT
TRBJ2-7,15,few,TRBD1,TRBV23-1,CAPIVGGQGPYEQYF,TGCGCCCCCATAGTAGGGGGACAGGGGCCCTACGAGCAGTACTTC
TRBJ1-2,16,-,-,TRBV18,CASSPPYGYSYYGYTF,TGTGCCAGCTCACCACCGTACGGCTACAGCTACTATGGCTACACCTTC
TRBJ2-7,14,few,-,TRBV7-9,CASSLEPPSYEQYF,TGTGCCAGCAGCTTAGAGCCGCCCTCCTACGAGCAGTACTTC
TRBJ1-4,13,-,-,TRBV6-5,CASRRGLKEKLFF,TGTGCCAGCAGGCGGGGTCTTAAAGAAAAACTGTTTTTT
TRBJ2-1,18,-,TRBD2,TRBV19,CASSNQGLAGRSYNEQFF,TGTGCCAGTAGTAACCAGGGACTAGCGGGTCGCTCCTACAATGAGCAGTTCTTC
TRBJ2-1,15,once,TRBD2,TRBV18,CASSPGTSDYNEQFF,TGTGCCAGCTCACCCGGGACTAGCGATTACAATGAGCAGTTCTTC
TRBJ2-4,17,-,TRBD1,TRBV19,CASSIRDRGLAKNIQYF,TGTGCCAGTAGTATAAGGGACAGGGGATTAGCCAAAAACATTCAGTACTTC